A selection of T cell receptor beta chains follows, all from one sample in a study of blood T cell repertoires in COVID-19. Libraries were prepared by immunoSEQ multiplex PCR; TCRdb keeps only in-frame clonotypes and omits some of them. Among 55,000 to 65,000 clones listed, approximately 92% were seen once. The sequencing input was peripheral blood. The receptors here all came from a woman older than 75 with active COVID-19. Each CDR3 is given with its conserved first and last residue. D genes are given only for firm matches. The size entry is marked missing in some rows and otherwise reads once, few, many or a size class.

D	size	J	V	CDR3	DNA
-	-	TRBJ2-2	TRBV5-1	CASSLSGPVTGELFF	TGCGCCAGCAGCTTGAGCGGACCCGTCACCGGGGAGCTGTTTTTT
-	-	TRBJ2-7	TRBV28	CASSPLQSGDEQYF	TGTGCCAGCAGTCCCCTCCAATCGGGGGACGAGCAGTACTTC
-	-	TRBJ1-4	TRBV6-5	CASNLDTINEKLFF	TGTGCCAGCAATCTGGACACGATAAATGAAAAACTGTTTTTT
TRBD2	-	TRBJ2-1	TRBV4-2	CASSPQGLDTYNEQFF	TGTGCCAGCAGCCCTCAGGGACTAGATACCTACAATGAGCAGTTCTTC
TRBD1	-	TRBJ2-7	TRBV19	CASSGDRFSYEQYF	TGTGCCAGTTCGGGGGACAGGTTCTCCTACGAGCAGTACTTC
-	-	TRBJ1-5	TRBV28	CASNSQPQHF	TGTGCCAGCAATAGTCAGCCCCAGCATTTT
-	-	TRBJ2-5	TRBV7-9	CASSLSRGKGRQETQYF	TGTGCCAGCAGCTTATCACGGGGGAAAGGGCGCCAAGAGACCCAGTACTTC
TRBD2	-	TRBJ2-7	TRBV7-8	CASSRRTSVYEQYF	TGTGCCAGCAGCCGGAGGACTAGCGTCTACGAGCAGTACTTC
TRBD2	-	TRBJ2-2	TRBV10-3	CALSPSGGGTGELFF	TGTGCCCTATCCCCTAGCGGGGGGGGTACCGGGGAGCTGTTTTTT
TRBD2	once	TRBJ2-7	TRBV7-8	CASSLGDYSYEQYF	TGTGCCAGCAGCTTAGGGGACTACTCCTACGAGCAGTACTTC
-	few	TRBJ2-7	TRBV2	CASAGTRITPSEQYF	TGTGCCAGCGCCGGGACTCGCATTACCCCCTCCGAGCAGTACTTC
TRBD1	once	TRBJ2-1	TRBV7-9	CASSLALTGNEQFF	TGTGCCAGCAGCTTAGCCCTGACAGGGAATGAGCAGTTCTTC
TRBD2	-	TRBJ2-1	TRBV6-5	CASSQTSGPYNEQFF	TGTGCCAGCAGCCAGACTAGCGGACCTTACAATGAGCAGTTCTTC
-	-	TRBJ1-1	TRBV5-4	CASSFGRGVEAFF	TGTGCCAGCAGCTTCGGACGGGGAGTTGAAGCTTTCTTT
-	-	TRBJ2-1	TRBV30	CAWSVPRDGANEQFF	TGTGCCTGGAGTGTACCAAGGGATGGGGCCAATGAGCAGTTCTTC
-	-	TRBJ1-4	TRBV19	CASSILSSFGGQFGYEKLFF	TGTGCCAGTAGTATCCTCTCCAGCTTTGGGGGCCAATTTGGGTATGAAAAACTGTTTTTT
TRBD1	-	TRBJ2-2	TRBV24-1	CATSDPGQGHTGELFF	TGTGCCACCAGTGACCCCGGACAGGGTCACACCGGGGAGCTGTTTTTT
TRBD1	-	TRBJ1-4	TRBV20-1	CSASGGQGINEKLFF	TGCAGTGCTAGTGGAGGACAGGGAATTAATGAAAAACTGTTTTTT
-	once	TRBJ2-3	TRBV15	CATSRDITDTQYF	TGTGCCACCAGCAGAGATATAACAGATACGCAGTATTTT
-	-	TRBJ1-2	TRBV12-5	CASGPQSLLTYGYTF	TGTGCTAGTGGTCCACAGAGCCTGTTAACCTATGGCTACACCTTC
TRBD1	-	TRBJ1-6	TRBV5-1	CASSTGQDSPLHF	TGCGCCAGCAGCACGGGACAGGATTCACCCCTCCACTTT
TRBD1	-	TRBJ1-6	TRBV11-2	CASSFTGAGGNSPLHF	TGTGCCAGCAGCTTTACAGGGGCTGGAGGGAATTCACCCCTCCACTTT
TRBD1	-	TRBJ2-1	TRBV7-8	CASSRLSQGDSEQFF	TGTGCCAGCAGCCGCCTGTCACAGGGGGACAGTGAGCAGTTCTTC
-	-	TRBJ2-2	TRBV3-1/TRBV3-2	CASSQVGGTGELFF	TGTGCCAGCAGCCAAGTTGGCGGCACCGGGGAGCTGTTTTTT
TRBD2	-	TRBJ2-5	TRBV14	CASSQLSGRLETQYF	TGTGCCAGCAGCCAACTCTCCGGGAGGTTAGAGACCCAGTACTTC
-	-	TRBJ1-2	TRBV5-6	CASSYPDWNYGYTF	TGTGCCAGCAGCTACCCGGACTGGAACTATGGCTACACCTTC
-	once	TRBJ1-2	TRBV3-1/TRBV3-2	CASSPRTDLSNYGYTF	TGTGCCAGCAGCCCTCGGACAGACTTGTCTAACTATGGCTACACCTTC
-	-	TRBJ2-7	TRBV11-3	CASSLAGAGYEQYF	TGTGCCAGCAGCTTAGCGGGAGCAGGGTACGAGCAGTACTTC
-	-	TRBJ1-6	TRBV20-1	CSASSGLNSPLHF	TGCAGTGCTAGTTCTGGGCTGAATTCACCCCTCCACTTT
-	-	TRBJ1-1	TRBV30	CAWSAGKYTEAFF	TGTGCCTGGAGTGCAGGGAAATACACTGAAGCTTTCTTT
-	-	TRBJ2-1	TRBV2	CASSEGRNSYNEQFF	TGTGCCAGCAGTGAAGGGCGGAACTCCTACAATGAGCAGTTCTTC
-	-	TRBJ1-5	TRBV10-3	CATGAQGNQPQHF	TGTGCCACCGGGGCGCAGGGGAATCAGCCCCAGCATTTT
-	-	TRBJ1-5	TRBV15	CATSRGTVNQPQHF	TGTGCCACCAGCAGAGGGACAGTTAACCAGCCCCAGCATTTT
-	-	TRBJ2-3	TRBV2	CASTETIGETQYF	TGTGCCAGCACCGAGACTATTGGCGAGACGCAGTATTTT
-	-	TRBJ1-1	TRBV28	CASSTGNTEAFF	TGTGCCAGCAGCACCGGGAACACTGAAGCTTTCTTT
TRBD2	-	TRBJ2-5	TRBV5-1	CASSLATGGRGGTQYF	TGCGCCAGCAGCTTGGCCACTGGCGGGAGAGGCGGGACCCAGTACTTC
TRBD1	-	TRBJ2-7	TRBV10-3	CAITPGQDSYEQYF	TGTGCCATCACTCCGGGACAGGACTCCTACGAGCAGTACTTC
TRBD1	-	TRBJ1-3	TRBV9	CASSVGQGGNTIYF	TGTGCCAGCAGCGTAGGACAGGGCGGAAACACCATATATTTT
-	-	TRBJ1-1	TRBV7-9	CASSFGAQNTEAFF	TGTGCCAGCAGCTTTGGGGCCCAAAACACTGAAGCTTTCTTT
TRBD2	few	TRBJ2-2	TRBV5-4	CASSYKRGNANTGELFF	TGTGCCAGCAGCTACAAGCGGGGGAACGCGAACACCGGGGAGCTGTTTTTT
TRBD1	-	TRBJ2-3	TRBV5-6	CASSKYSGQGTDTQYF	TGTGCCAGCAGCAAATACTCGGGACAGGGCACAGATACGCAGTATTTT
TRBD2	-	TRBJ2-7	TRBV12-3/TRBV12-4	CASSQLAGGEQYF	TGTGCCAGCAGCCAACTAGCGGGAGGCGAGCAGTACTTC
-	few	TRBJ1-5	TRBV18	CASSPSARISNQPQHF	TGTGCCAGCTCACCTTCCGCCAGAATCAGCAATCAGCCCCAGCATTTT
-	-	TRBJ1-5	TRBV6-4	CASIPRDSNQPQHF	TGTGCCAGCATCCCCCGGGATAGCAATCAGCCCCAGCATTTT
TRBD1	once	TRBJ2-6	TRBV27	CASSRDRDSGANVLTF	TGTGCCAGCAGCCGGGACAGGGACTCTGGGGCCAACGTCCTGACTTTC
TRBD2	-	TRBJ2-2	TRBV18	CASSPLAGSTGELFF	TGTGCCAGCTCACCGCTAGCGGGGAGCACCGGGGAGCTGTTTTTT
-	-	TRBJ2-5	TRBV19	CASSPRIQVQETQYF	TGTGCCAGTAGTCCACGTATTCAGGTACAAGAGACCCAGTACTTC